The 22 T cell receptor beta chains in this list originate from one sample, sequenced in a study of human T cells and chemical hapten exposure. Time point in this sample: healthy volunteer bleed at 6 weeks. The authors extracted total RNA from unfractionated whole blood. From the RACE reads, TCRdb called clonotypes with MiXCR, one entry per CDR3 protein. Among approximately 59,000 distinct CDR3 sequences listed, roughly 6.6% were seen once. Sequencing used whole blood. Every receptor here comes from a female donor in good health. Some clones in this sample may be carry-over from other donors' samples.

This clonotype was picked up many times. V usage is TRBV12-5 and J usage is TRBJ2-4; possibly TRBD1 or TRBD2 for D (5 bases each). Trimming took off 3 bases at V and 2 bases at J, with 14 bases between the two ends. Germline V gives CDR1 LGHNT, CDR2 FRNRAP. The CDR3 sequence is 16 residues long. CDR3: CASGFRGVDTKNIQYF. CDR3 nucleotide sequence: TGTGCTAGTGGTTTTAGAGGGGTTGATACCAAAAACATTCAGTACTTC.

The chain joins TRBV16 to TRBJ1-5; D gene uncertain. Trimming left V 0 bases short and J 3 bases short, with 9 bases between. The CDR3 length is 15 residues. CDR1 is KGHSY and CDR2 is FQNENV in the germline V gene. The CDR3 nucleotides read TGTGCCAGCAGCCAATCGGCCAGTCTCAATCAGCCCCAGCATTTT. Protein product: CASSQSASLNQPQHF.

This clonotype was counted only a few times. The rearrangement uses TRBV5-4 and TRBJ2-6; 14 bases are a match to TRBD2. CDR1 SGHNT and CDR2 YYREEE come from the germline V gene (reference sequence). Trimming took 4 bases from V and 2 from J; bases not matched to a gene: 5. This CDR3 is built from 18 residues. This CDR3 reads CASSALTSGRAGANVLTF. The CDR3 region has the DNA TGTGCCAGCAGCGCGTTGACTAGCGGGAGGGCTGGGGCCAACGTCCTGACTTTC.

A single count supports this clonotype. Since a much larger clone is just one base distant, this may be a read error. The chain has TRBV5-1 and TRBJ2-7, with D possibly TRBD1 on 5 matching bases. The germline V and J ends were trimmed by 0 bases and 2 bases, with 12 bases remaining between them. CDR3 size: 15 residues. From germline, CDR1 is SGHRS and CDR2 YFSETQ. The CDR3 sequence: CASSLVPGQTYEQYF. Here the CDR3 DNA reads TGCGCCAGCAGCTTGGTGCCCGGACAAACCTACGAGCAGTACTTC.

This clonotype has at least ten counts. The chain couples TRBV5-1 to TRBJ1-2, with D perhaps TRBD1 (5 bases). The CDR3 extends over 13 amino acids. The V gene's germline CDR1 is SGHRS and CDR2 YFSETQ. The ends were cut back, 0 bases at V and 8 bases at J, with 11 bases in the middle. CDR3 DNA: TGCGCCAGCAGCTTGGATGGGGGGATCGGCTACACCTTC. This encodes CASSLDGGIGYTF. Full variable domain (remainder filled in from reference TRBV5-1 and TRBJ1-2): KAGVTQTPRYLIKTRGQQVTLSCSPISGHRSVSWYQQTPGQGLQFLFEYFSETQRNKGNFPGRFSGRQFSNSRSEMNVSTLELGDSALYLCASSLDGGIGYTFGSGTRLTVV.

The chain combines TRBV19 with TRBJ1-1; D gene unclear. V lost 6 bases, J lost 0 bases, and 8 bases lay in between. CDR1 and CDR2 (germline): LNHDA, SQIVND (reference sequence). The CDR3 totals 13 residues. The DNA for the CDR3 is TGTGCCAGTAGGCCTGAGATGAACACTGAAGCTTTCTTT. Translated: CASRPEMNTEAFF.

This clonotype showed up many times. This chain's CDR3 is CASSPNGAGELFF. CDR3 bases: TGTGCCAGCAGTCCAAACGGGGCCGGGGAGCTGTTTTTT. The rearrangement uses TRBV28 and TRBJ2-2, with a weak D call TRBD2 (5 bases). The CDR3 runs to 13 residues. The germline CDR1 and CDR2 sequences are MDHEN and SYDVKM. The V gene lost 5 bases and the J gene lost 6 bases, with 10 bases spanning the gap.

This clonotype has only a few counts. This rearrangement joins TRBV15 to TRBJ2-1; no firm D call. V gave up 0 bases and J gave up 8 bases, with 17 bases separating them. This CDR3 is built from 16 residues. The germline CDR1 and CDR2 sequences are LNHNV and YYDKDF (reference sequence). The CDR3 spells CATSREGGTGIHEQFF. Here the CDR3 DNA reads TGTGCCACCAGCAGAGAGGGCGGCACCGGCATCCATGAGCAGTTCTTC.

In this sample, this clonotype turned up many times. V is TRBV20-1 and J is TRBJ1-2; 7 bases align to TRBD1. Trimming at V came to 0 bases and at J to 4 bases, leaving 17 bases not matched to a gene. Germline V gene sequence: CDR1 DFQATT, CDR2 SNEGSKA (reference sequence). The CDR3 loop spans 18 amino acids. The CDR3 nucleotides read TGCAGTGCTAGAGATCTCAAGGACAGGCGACGTGTATTCTATGGCTACACCTTC. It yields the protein CSARDLKDRRRVFYGYTF.

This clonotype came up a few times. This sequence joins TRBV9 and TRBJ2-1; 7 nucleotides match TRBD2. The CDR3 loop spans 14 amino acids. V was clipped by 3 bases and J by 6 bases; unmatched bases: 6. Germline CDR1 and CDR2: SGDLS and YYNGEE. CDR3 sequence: CASSAGTTSNEQFF. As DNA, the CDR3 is TGTGCCAGCAGCGCCGGGACTACCTCCAATGAGCAGTTCTTC.

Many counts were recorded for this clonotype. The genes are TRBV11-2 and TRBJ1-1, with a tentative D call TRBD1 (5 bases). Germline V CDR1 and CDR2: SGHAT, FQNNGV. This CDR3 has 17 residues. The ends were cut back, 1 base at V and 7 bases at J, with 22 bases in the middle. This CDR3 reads CASSLVGARGGRVEAFF. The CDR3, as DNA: TGTGCCAGCAGCTTAGTGGGCGCACGGGGGGGTAGGGTTGAAGCTTTCTTT.

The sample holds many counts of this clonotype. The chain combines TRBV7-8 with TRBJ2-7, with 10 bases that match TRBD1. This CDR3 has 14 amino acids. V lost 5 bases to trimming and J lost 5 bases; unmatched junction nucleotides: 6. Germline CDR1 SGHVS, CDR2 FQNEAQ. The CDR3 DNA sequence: TGTGCCAGCAGCAGAGGGACAGGGGCTAACGAGCAGTACTTC. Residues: CASSRGTGANEQYF.

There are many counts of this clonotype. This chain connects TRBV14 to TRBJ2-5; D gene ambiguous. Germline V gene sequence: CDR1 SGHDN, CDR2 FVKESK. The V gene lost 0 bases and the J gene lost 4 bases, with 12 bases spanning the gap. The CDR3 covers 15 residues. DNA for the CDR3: TGTGCCAGCAGCCAAGATTGGGGAATTGGAGAGACCCAGTACTTC. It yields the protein CASSQDWGIGETQYF.

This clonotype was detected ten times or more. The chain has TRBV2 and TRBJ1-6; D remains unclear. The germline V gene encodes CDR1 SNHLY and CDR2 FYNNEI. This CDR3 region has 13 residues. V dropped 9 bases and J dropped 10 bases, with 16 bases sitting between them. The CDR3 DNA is TGTGCCAGTGGACGTTCTTCCGAATCACCCCTCCACTTT. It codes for CASGRSSESPLHF.

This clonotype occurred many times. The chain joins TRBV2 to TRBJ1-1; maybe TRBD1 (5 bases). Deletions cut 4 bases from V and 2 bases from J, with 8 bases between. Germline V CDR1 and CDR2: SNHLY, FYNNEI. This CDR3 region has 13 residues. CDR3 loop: CASSGQRNTEAFF. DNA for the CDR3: TGTGCCAGCAGTGGACAGCGCAACACTGAAGCTTTCTTT.

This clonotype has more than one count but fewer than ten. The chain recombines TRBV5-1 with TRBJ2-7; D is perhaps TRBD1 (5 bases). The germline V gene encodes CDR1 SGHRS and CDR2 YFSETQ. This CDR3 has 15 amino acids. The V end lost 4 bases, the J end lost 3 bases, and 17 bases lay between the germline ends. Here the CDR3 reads CASSPGRQLGYEQYF. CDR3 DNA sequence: TGCGCCAGCAGCCCCGGGCGACAGTTAGGCTACGAGCAGTACTTC.

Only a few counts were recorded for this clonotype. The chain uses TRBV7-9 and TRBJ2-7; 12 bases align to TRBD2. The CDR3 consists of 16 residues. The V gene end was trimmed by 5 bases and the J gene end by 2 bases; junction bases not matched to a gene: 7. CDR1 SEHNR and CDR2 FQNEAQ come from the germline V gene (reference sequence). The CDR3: CASSLRLAGDPYEQYF. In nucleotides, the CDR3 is TGTGCCAGCAGCCTCCGACTAGCGGGAGATCCCTACGAGCAGTACTTC.

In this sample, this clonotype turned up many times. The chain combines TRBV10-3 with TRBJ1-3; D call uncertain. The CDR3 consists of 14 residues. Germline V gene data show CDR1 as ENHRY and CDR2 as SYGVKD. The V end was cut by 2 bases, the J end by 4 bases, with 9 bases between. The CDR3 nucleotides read TGTGCCATCAGTGAGGCGGCGCTGGGAAACACCATATATTTT. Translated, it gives CAISEAALGNTIYF.

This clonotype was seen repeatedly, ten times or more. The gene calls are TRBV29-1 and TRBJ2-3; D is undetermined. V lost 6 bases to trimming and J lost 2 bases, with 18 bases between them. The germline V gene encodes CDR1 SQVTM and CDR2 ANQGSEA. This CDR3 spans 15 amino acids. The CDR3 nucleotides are TGCAGCGTCGTAGACGCGCTAGAACACACAGATACGCAGTATTTT. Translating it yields CSVVDALEHTDTQYF.

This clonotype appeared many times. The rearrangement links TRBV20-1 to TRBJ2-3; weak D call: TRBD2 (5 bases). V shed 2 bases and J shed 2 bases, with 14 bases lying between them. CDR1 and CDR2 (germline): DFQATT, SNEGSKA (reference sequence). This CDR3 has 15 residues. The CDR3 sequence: CSARTAKRTTDTQYF. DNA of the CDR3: TGCAGTGCTAGAACAGCCAAGCGGACCACAGATACGCAGTATTTT.

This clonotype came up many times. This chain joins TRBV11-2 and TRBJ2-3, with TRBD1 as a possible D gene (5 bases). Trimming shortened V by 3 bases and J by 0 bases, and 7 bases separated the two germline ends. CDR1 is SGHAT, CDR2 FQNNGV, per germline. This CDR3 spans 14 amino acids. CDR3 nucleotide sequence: TGTGCCAGCAGCTTCAGGGATAGCACAGATACGCAGTATTTT. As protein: CASSFRDSTDTQYF.

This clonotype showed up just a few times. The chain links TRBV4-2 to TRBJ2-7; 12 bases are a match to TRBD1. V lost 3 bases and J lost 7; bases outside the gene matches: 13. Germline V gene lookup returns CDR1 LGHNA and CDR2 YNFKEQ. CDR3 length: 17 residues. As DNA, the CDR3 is TGTGCCAGCAGCCAGCTTAACCCGGGACAGGGGGCGATTGAGCAGTACTTC. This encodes CASSQLNPGQGAIEQYF.